This TCR beta chain is drawn from a study of blood T cells in healthy people across ages. Findings of the study overall: Significant beta diversity loss was already apparent by age roughly 44, declining roughly linearly.

Alongside a J-beta primer mix, a sample-barcoded 5' primer served in a second PCR lasting roughly 7 to 11 cycles. There were at least 3 million CDR3-containing paired-end reads obtained from each sample. TCRdb recomputed calls from the 5' RACE reads with MiXCR, one row per CDR3 protein. Among about 1.8 million distinct CDR3 sequences listed, 49% were seen once. Concerning this clonotype itself: Its antigen is undetermined.

The CDR3 is 16 amino acids. From germline, CDR1 is MNHNY and CDR2 SVGAGI (reference sequence). V lost 2 bases, J lost 5 bases, and 11 bases stayed unmatched. The rearrangement uses TRBV6-6 and TRBJ1-2; 7 bases agree with TRBD1. The material sequenced was blood. The source is a woman aged 40 to 50 in good health. This CDR3 is CASSYARAGGAYGYTF. CDR3 sequence (DNA): TGTGCCAGCAGTTACGCGAGGGCAGGGGGGGCTTATGGCTACACCTTC.